This T cell receptor (beta chain) was identified in a study of cytomegalovirus exposure and HLA in healthy donors. Study context: Counted in an early data release were 85 million or so unique TCRs from HLA-typed donors. Findings and limits, study-wide: Earlier results showed most TCR beta V segments being productive about 90% or about 30% of the time.

This CDR3 contains 14 residues. Germline lookup yields CDR1 SGHDT and CDR2 YYEEEE. Notes on this clone: The antigen is unknown.

The PCR contained 60 Vbeta and 13 Jbeta primers. In the authors' methods: As a later analysis found, there were 80 million or so unique TCR beta chains, of which roughly 11 million were shared. The protocol was immunoSEQ multiplex PCR, while the TCRdb copy is restricted to in-frame clones and leaves out a portion. That table furnishes V, J and clone size, whereas the DNA furnished D and trimming. Among around 170,000 clones, approximately 85% were seen once, and the ten largest hold under 0.9%. Sequences were obtained from PBMCs. The chain links TRBV5-6 to TRBJ2-5; D gene uncertain. Matching the DNA end better, TRBJ2-7 makes the J call doubtful. This sequence was found in a woman between 18 and 30 years old in good health and CMV-seronegative. The CDR3 DNA sequence: TGTGCCAGCAGCTTGAGTCCCAGGCCCTACGAGCAGTACTTC. It is translated as CASSLSPRPYEQYF.